Listed below are T cell receptor beta chains from one sample, sequenced in a study of cytomegalovirus exposure and HLA in healthy donors. This table comes from immunoSEQ multiplex PCR, and its TCRdb copy is limited to in-frame clones, with some not included. The profile shows approximately 110,000 clones, around 73% of them singletons. The sequenced sample was PBMCs. Receptor source: a man aged 40-49 years in good health and CMV-seronegative. The CDR3 runs from the conserved cysteine through the conserved F or W. Fields, in order: clone size, D gene, V gene, J gene, CDR3 DNA, CDR3 protein. A D gene is named only where the DNA matches it firmly. Some rows have no size entry. The others give once, few or many, or a class for an expanded clone.

clone_size: .; d_call: .; v_call: TRBV2; j_call: TRBJ2-7; cdr3_nt: TGTGCCAGCAGTGAAGTCGACAGCGAGCAGTACTTC; cdr3_aa: CASSEVDSEQYF
clone_size: .; d_call: TRBD2; v_call: TRBV9; j_call: TRBJ2-2; cdr3_nt: TGTGCCAGCAGCGTAGGACTAGCGGGGGTACCCGGGGAGCTGTTTTTT; cdr3_aa: CASSVGLAGVPGELFF
clone_size: once; d_call: TRBD1; v_call: TRBV2; j_call: TRBJ1-2; cdr3_nt: TGTGCCAGCAGTGGGTCCGGGACAGCGAGTGGCTACACCTTC; cdr3_aa: CASSGSGTASGYTF
clone_size: .; d_call: .; v_call: TRBV13; j_call: TRBJ2-7; cdr3_nt: TGTGCCAGCAGATTGGGCAGCTCCTACGAGCAGTACTTC; cdr3_aa: CASRLGSSYEQYF
clone_size: .; d_call: TRBD1; v_call: TRBV27; j_call: TRBJ1-4; cdr3_nt: TGTGCCAGCAGTCCCGAGGGGACAGGGTCAACTAATGAAAAACTGTTTTTT; cdr3_aa: CASSPEGTGSTNEKLFF
clone_size: .; d_call: .; v_call: TRBV29-1; j_call: TRBJ1-1; cdr3_nt: TGCAGCGTTCCCCAACGCGCCACTGAAGCTTTCTTT; cdr3_aa: CSVPQRATEAFF
clone_size: .; d_call: .; v_call: TRBV30; j_call: TRBJ1-5; cdr3_nt: TGTGCCTGGAGTGTAGCTAGCAATCAGCCCCAGCATTTT; cdr3_aa: CAWSVASNQPQHF
clone_size: .; d_call: TRBD1; v_call: TRBV11-2; j_call: TRBJ2-3; cdr3_nt: TGTGCCAGCAGCTTACCCGGACAGGGGTCTAATACGCAGTATTTT; cdr3_aa: CASSLPGQGSNTQYF
clone_size: .; d_call: .; v_call: TRBV5-1; j_call: TRBJ2-7; cdr3_nt: TGCGCCAGCAGCGACATGTACGAGCAGTACTTC; cdr3_aa: CASSDMYEQYF
clone_size: .; d_call: TRBD2; v_call: TRBV11-2; j_call: TRBJ2-2; cdr3_nt: TGTGCCAGCAGCAAACGGACTAGCCATACGGCCGGGGAGCTGTTTTTT; cdr3_aa: CASSKRTSHTAGELFF
clone_size: .; d_call: .; v_call: TRBV4-3; j_call: TRBJ2-1; cdr3_nt: TGCGCCAGCAGCCAAGCCCTAATCGGGAATGAGCAGTTCTTC; cdr3_aa: CASSQALIGNEQFF
clone_size: .; d_call: TRBD1; v_call: TRBV2; j_call: TRBJ2-5; cdr3_nt: TGTGCCAGCACCCGGGGGACAGGACAAGAGACCCAGTACTTC; cdr3_aa: CASTRGTGQETQYF
clone_size: .; d_call: TRBD1; v_call: TRBV19; j_call: TRBJ2-5; cdr3_nt: TGTGCCACCTCCGGGACAGGGGTCCTGACCCAGTACTTC; cdr3_aa: CATSGTGVLTQYF
clone_size: .; d_call: TRBD2; v_call: TRBV5-1; j_call: TRBJ2-7; cdr3_nt: TGCGCCAGCAGCTTGGTGTCTAGCGGGGGAGGTTTCCACTACGAGCAGTACTTC; cdr3_aa: CASSLVSSGGGFHYEQYF
clone_size: .; d_call: .; v_call: TRBV5-6; j_call: TRBJ1-2; cdr3_nt: TGTGCCAGCAGCTTGGATGTGGTTGGGGGCCGGGGCTACACCTTC; cdr3_aa: CASSLDVVGGRGYTF
clone_size: few; d_call: .; v_call: TRBV28; j_call: TRBJ1-1; cdr3_nt: TGTGCCAGCAGCCCAAACATGAACACTGAAGCTTTCTTT; cdr3_aa: CASSPNMNTEAFF